A selection of T cell receptor beta chains follows, all from one sample in a study of blood T cell repertoires in COVID-19. Produced via immunoSEQ multiplex PCR; TCRdb's table is partial and in-frame only. The sample includes under 65,000 clones, roughly four fifths of them seen just once. Material: peripheral blood. The receptor source for this set is a woman aged 60-70 years with acute or convalescent COVID-19. Each CDR3 is given without its conserved first and last residue.

J gene: TRBJ2-7; V gene: TRBV5-1; CDR3 protein: ASQPLAGIYEQY
J gene: TRBJ1-6; V gene: TRBV7-9; CDR3 protein: ASSFGTGGNSPLH
J gene: TRBJ1-1; V gene: TRBV5-1; CDR3 protein: ASSLAQGNTEAF
J gene: TRBJ1-5; V gene: TRBV7-8; CDR3 protein: ASSEVQGPQH
J gene: TRBJ2-3; V gene: TRBV24-1; CDR3 protein: ATSGRRTDTQY
J gene: TRBJ1-1; V gene: TRBV3-1/TRBV3-2; CDR3 protein: ASSQVGVTEAF
J gene: TRBJ2-5; V gene: TRBV5-1; CDR3 protein: ASTTSGGKETQY
J gene: TRBJ1-1; V gene: TRBV4-2; CDR3 protein: ASSQEAGGGSRNTEAF
J gene: TRBJ1-2; V gene: TRBV11-2; CDR3 protein: ASSAWGRGSYGYT
J gene: TRBJ1-2; V gene: TRBV2; CDR3 protein: ASTKQGAGYGYT
J gene: TRBJ1-1; V gene: TRBV28; CDR3 protein: ASKTVTGRDQAF
J gene: TRBJ1-5; V gene: TRBV28; CDR3 protein: ASRARTGLRNQPQH
J gene: TRBJ1-4; V gene: TRBV7-9; CDR3 protein: ASSPQGAGEKLF
J gene: TRBJ2-7; V gene: TRBV6-5; CDR3 protein: ASSYNGQILHEQY
J gene: TRBJ1-6; V gene: TRBV19; CDR3 protein: ASSIGLYNSPLH
J gene: TRBJ1-6; V gene: TRBV28; CDR3 protein: ASSFRRTGSISSPLH
J gene: TRBJ1-2; V gene: TRBV5-5; CDR3 protein: ASSLVPGDYGYT
J gene: TRBJ1-3; V gene: TRBV6-5; CDR3 protein: ASSPDRVSDTIY
J gene: TRBJ1-6; V gene: TRBV3-1/TRBV3-2; CDR3 protein: ASSQPPGQGDNSPLH
J gene: TRBJ1-3; V gene: TRBV5-1; CDR3 protein: ASSFGQGEGGNTIY
J gene: TRBJ1-5; V gene: TRBV7-2; CDR3 protein: ASSLQQGSNQPQH
J gene: TRBJ1-2; V gene: TRBV3-1/TRBV3-2; CDR3 protein: ASSPTSGTGGLGYT
J gene: TRBJ2-7; V gene: TRBV7-8; CDR3 protein: ASSPSTNYYEQY
J gene: TRBJ2-7; V gene: TRBV28; CDR3 protein: ASSPGLGYEQY
J gene: TRBJ1-5; V gene: TRBV6-6; CDR3 protein: ASSFPGQGPQPQH
J gene: TRBJ1-2; V gene: TRBV2; CDR3 protein: ASSVKGAHGYT
J gene: TRBJ2-7; V gene: TRBV25-1; CDR3 protein: ASSDRTSSYEQY
J gene: TRBJ1-5; V gene: TRBV11-2; CDR3 protein: ASSSLGVTGSREPQH
J gene: TRBJ1-5; V gene: TRBV7-2; CDR3 protein: ASSIQNDQPQH
J gene: TRBJ1-1; V gene: TRBV6-5; CDR3 protein: ASSYSKRRMNTEAF
J gene: TRBJ2-3; V gene: TRBV5-1; CDR3 protein: ASSFEKLGTDTQY
J gene: TRBJ1-2; V gene: TRBV7-3; CDR3 protein: ASSLGQGELYGYT
J gene: TRBJ2-1; V gene: TRBV7-3; CDR3 protein: ASSLLASGKYNEQF
J gene: TRBJ1-1; V gene: TRBV2; CDR3 protein: ASSQGLDTEAF
J gene: TRBJ2-7; V gene: TRBV7-9; CDR3 protein: ASSLILGRGNSGTYEQY
J gene: TRBJ2-7; V gene: TRBV20-1; CDR3 protein: SARRADEQY
J gene: TRBJ1-2; V gene: TRBV4-1; CDR3 protein: ASSQGFGGQGTNGYT
J gene: TRBJ1-6; V gene: TRBV7-9; CDR3 protein: ASSFGQGFYNSPLH
J gene: TRBJ1-4; V gene: TRBV28; CDR3 protein: ASSDRWTGIEKLF
J gene: TRBJ1-2; V gene: TRBV5-1; CDR3 protein: ASSSATGAGNYGYT
J gene: TRBJ2-2; V gene: TRBV2; CDR3 protein: ASSARFANTGELF
J gene: TRBJ2-2; V gene: TRBV6-5; CDR3 protein: ASKTGSTGELF
J gene: TRBJ1-6; V gene: TRBV20-1; CDR3 protein: GAGDSPLH
J gene: TRBJ2-1; V gene: TRBV6-5; CDR3 protein: ASSETGYSYNEQF
J gene: TRBJ1-5; V gene: TRBV18; CDR3 protein: ASSQDRGNQPQH
J gene: TRBJ2-3; V gene: TRBV11-2; CDR3 protein: ASSRLSAAGVSTDTQY
J gene: TRBJ1-2; V gene: TRBV24-1; CDR3 protein: ATSDTGLDGYT
J gene: TRBJ1-6; V gene: TRBV28; CDR3 protein: ASSPSSYNSPLH
J gene: TRBJ2-7; V gene: TRBV15; CDR3 protein: ATSRGDSGSYEQY
J gene: TRBJ2-3; V gene: TRBV27; CDR3 protein: ASQLRATGFFTDTQY
J gene: TRBJ2-1; V gene: TRBV2; CDR3 protein: ASTLSKREQF